This T cell receptor beta chain was sequenced in a study of T-cell reconstitution after alpha-beta-depleted transplantation in children listed by TCRdb under 2016. General notes on the study: Using TCR repertoire profiling, the study quantitatively followed how T-cell immune reconstitution unfolded in children after TCRalphabeta/CD19-depleted allogeneic hematopoietic cell transplantation. The research as a whole found: Hyperexpanded clone frequencies declined over subsequent months; after one year, T-cell counts and TCRbeta diversity were mostly attributed to newly produced T cells. The apparently early recovery of alphabetaT-cell counts about two months after transplant reportedly depended on only several hundred rapidly expanded clones that came from non-depleted graft cells. The high TCRbeta diversity at day 60 in some patients was ascribed to recipient T cells and intrathymic progenitors that had survived conditioning.

Libraries were constructed by PCR. Sequencing instrument: Illumina HiSeq 2500. Molecular barcoding was employed in the preparation of TCR libraries, with unique molecular identifiers being used to normalize TCRbeta repertoire quantification. TCRdb reran the public reads through fastp at Q25 and MiXCR, keeping productive beta chains. Records with the same CDR3 protein are collapsed into one entry carrying the most frequent genes and DNA. Counted in this sample were 600,000 to 800,000 distinct CDR3 sequences; about 12% of them appeared once. The leading ten clones occupy 0.75% to 0.85% of the sample. At the junction V is shortened by 1 base and J by 1 base, with 4 bases in between. CDR1 and CDR2 were assigned from the germline V gene as SQVTM and ANQGSEA. The CDR3 sequence holds 12 residues, the cysteine and phenylalanine included. Solely the CDR3 DNA is kept, with 36 bases framed from the first base.

The treatment or condition label corresponds to: allogeneic hematopoietic cell transplantation with graft depleted of TCRalphabeta T cells and CD19 B cells. Transplant recipients were children who received TCRalphabeta/CD19-depleted allogeneic hematopoietic cell grafts. This clonotype has a count of ten or more. No cognate antigen has been identified for it. No much larger clonotype is one base removed from it; base qualities were not supplied. The TCR sequence derives from a girl aged 2-15 years with congenital amegakaryocytic thrombocytopenia, due to receive a stem cell transplant. The chain joins TRBV29-1 to TRBJ1-1; no D gene call is confident. The sequenced sample was PBMCs, obtained before TCRalphabeta/CD19-depleted stem cell transplant. For the CDR3, the sequence is CSVEVRNTEAFF. The DNA sequence is TGCAGCGTTGAAGTCAGGAACACTGAAGCTTTCTTT.